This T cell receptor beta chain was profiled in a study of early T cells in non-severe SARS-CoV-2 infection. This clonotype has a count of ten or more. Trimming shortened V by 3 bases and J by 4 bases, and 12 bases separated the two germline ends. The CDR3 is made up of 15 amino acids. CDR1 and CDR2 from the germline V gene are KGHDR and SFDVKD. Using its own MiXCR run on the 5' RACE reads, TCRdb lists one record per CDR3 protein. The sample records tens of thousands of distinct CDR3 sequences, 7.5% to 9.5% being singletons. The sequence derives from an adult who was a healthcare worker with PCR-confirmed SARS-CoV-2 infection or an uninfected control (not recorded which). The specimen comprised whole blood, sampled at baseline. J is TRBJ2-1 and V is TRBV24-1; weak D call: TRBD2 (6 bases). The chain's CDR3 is CATSDPPRGYNEQFF. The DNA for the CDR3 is TGTGCCACCAGTGATCCCCCGCGGGGATACAATGAGCAGTTCTTC.